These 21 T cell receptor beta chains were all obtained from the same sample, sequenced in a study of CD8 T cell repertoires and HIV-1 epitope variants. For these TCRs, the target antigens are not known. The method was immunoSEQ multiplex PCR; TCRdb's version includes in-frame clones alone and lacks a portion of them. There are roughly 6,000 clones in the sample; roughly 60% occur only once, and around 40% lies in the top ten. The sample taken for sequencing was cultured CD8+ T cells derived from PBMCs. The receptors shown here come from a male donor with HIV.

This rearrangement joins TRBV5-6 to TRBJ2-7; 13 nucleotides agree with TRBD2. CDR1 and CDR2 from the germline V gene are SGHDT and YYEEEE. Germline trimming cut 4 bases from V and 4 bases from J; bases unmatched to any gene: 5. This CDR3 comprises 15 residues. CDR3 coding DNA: TGTGCCAGCAGCGGGGGACTAGCGGGACTTTACGAGCAGTACTTC. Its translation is CASSGGLAGLYEQYF.

The CDR3 here is CASTDQGYEQYF. The CDR3 nucleotides read TGTGCCAGCACGGACCAGGGTTACGAGCAGTACTTC. The chain joins TRBV6-5 to TRBJ2-7, with D possibly TRBD1 on 5 matching bases. V was clipped by 7 bases and J by 4 bases, with 11 bases between them. Germline loops: CDR1 MNHEY, CDR2 SVGAGI. This CDR3 has 12 amino acids.

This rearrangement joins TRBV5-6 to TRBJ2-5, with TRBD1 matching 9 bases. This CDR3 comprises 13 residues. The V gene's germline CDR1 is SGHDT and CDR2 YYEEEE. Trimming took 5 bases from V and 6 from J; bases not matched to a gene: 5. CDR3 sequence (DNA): TGTGCCAGCAGTACCGGACAGGGGAAGACCCAGTACTTC. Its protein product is CASSTGQGKTQYF.

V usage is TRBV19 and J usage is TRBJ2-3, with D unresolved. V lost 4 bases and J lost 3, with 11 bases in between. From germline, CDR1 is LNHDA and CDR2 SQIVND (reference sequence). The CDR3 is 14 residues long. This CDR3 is CASSTGPETDTQYF. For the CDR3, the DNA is TGTGCCAGTAGTACCGGGCCCGAAACAGATACGCAGTATTTT.

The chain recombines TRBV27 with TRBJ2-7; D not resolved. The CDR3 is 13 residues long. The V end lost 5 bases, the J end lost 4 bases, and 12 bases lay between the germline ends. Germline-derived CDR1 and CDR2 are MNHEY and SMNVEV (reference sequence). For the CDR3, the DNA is TGTGCCAGCAGTCCCCAGGTTACGTACGAGCAGTACTTC. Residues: CASSPQVTYEQYF.

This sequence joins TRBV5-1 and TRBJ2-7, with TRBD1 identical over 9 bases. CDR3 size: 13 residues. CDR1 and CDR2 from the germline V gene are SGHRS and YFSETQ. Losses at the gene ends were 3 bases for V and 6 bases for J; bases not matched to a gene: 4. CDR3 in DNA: TGCGCCAGCAGCTCAGGGACAGGGAGCGAGCAGTACTTC. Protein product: CASSSGTGSEQYF.

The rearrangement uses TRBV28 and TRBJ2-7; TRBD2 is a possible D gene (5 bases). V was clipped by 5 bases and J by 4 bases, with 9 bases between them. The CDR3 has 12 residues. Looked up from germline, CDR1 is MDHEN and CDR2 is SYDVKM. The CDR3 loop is CASSLSGYEQYF. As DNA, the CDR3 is TGTGCCAGCAGTCTCTCGGGATACGAGCAGTACTTC.

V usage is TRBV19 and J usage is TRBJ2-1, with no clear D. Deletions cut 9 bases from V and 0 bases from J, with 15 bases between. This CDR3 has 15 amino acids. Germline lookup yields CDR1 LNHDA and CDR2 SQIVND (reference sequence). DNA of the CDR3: TGTGCCAGCGCCAGATCATCGAGCTCCTACAATGAGCAGTTCTTC. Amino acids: CASARSSSSYNEQFF.

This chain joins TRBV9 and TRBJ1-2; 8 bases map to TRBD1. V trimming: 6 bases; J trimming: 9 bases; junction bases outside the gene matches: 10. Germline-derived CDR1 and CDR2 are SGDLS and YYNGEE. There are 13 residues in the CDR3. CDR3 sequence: CASNPGQGDSYTF. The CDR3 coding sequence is TGTGCCAGCAACCCCGGACAGGGTGATAGCTACACCTTC.

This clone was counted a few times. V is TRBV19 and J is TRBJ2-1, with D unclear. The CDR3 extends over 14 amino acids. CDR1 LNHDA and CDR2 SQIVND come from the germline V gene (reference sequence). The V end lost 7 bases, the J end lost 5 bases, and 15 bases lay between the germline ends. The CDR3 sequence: CASTPKMADNEQFF. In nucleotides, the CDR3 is TGTGCCAGTACCCCCAAGATGGCTGACAATGAGCAGTTCTTC.

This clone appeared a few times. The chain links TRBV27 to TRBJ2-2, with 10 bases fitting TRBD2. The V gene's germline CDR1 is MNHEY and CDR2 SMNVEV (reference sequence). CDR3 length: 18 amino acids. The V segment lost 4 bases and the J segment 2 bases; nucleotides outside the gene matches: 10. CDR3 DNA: TGTGCCAGCAGTTCAACGACAACTAGCGGGAACAACACCGGGGAGCTGTTTTTT. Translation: CASSSTTTSGNNTGELFF.

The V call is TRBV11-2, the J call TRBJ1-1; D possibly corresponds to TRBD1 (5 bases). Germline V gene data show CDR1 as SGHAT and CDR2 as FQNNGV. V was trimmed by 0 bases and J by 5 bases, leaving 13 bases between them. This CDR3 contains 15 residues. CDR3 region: CASSLDWQGRTEAFF. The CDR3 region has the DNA TGTGCCAGCAGCTTAGATTGGCAGGGAAGGACTGAAGCTTTCTTT.

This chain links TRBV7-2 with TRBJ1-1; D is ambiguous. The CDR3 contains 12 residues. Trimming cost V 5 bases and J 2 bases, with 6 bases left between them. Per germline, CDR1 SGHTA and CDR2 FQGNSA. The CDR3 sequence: CASSQFNTEAFF. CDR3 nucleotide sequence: TGTGCCAGCAGCCAATTTAACACTGAAGCTTTCTTT.

The CDR3 DNA reads TGTGCCAGCAGTTCGGGGTTGGGCTACACCTTC. It yields the protein CASSSGLGYTF. V gene TRBV27 combines with J gene TRBJ1-2; D is uncertain. The CDR3 contains 11 residues. CDR1 and CDR2 from the germline V gene are MNHEY and SMNVEV (reference sequence). Trimming shortened V by 4 bases and J by 8 bases, and 8 bases separated the two germline ends.

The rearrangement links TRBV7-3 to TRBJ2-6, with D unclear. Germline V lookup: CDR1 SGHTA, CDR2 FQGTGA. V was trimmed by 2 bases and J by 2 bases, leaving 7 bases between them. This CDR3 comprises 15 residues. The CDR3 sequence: CASSLGQAGANVLTF. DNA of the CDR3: TGTGCCAGCAGCTTAGGGCAGGCTGGGGCCAACGTCCTGACTTTC. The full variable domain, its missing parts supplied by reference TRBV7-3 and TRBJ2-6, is GAGVSQTPSNKVTEKGKYVELRCDPISGHTALYWYRQSLGQGPEFLIYFQGTGAADDSGLPNDRFFAVRPEGSVSTLKIQRTERGDSAVYLCASSLGQAGANVLTFGAGSRLTVL.

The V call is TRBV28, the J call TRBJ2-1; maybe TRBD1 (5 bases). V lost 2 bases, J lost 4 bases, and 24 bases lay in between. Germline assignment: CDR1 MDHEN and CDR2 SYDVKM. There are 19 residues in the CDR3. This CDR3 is CASSLGRGFRKVLYNEQFF. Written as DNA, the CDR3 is TGTGCCAGCAGTTTAGGTAGGGGTTTCAGGAAGGTTCTGTACAATGAGCAGTTCTTC.

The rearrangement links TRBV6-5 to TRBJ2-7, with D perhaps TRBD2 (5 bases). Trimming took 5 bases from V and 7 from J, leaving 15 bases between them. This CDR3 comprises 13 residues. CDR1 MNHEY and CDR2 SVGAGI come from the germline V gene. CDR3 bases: TGTGCCAGCAGTCCCTACAGAGGCGGGGAGCAGTACTTC. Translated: CASSPYRGGEQYF.

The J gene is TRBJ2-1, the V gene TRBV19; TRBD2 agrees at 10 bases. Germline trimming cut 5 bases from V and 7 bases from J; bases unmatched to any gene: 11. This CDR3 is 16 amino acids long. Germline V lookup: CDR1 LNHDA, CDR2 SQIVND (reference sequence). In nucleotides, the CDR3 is TGTGCCAGTAGTCAGATGGTGCTAGCGGGAGTAAATGAGCAGTTCTTC. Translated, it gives CASSQMVLAGVNEQFF.

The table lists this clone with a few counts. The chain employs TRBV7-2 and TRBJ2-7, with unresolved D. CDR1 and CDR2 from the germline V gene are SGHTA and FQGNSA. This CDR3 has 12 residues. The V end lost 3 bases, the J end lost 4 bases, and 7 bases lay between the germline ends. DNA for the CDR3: TGTGCCAGCAGCTTCCAGGATTACGAGCAGTACTTC. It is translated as CASSFQDYEQYF.

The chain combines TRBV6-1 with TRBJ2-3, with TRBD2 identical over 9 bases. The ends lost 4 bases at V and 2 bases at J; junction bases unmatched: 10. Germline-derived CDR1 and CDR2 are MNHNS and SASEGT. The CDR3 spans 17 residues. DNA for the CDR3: TGTGCCAGCAGTGGACTAGCGGAGGACGCATACACAGATACGCAGTATTTT. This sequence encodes CASSGLAEDAYTDTQYF.

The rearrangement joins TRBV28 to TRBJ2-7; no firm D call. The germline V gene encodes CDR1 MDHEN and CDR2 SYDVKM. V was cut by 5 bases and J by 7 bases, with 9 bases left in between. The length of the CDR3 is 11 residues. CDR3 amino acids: CASSPRGEQYF. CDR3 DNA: TGTGCCAGCAGTCCCCGTGGGGAGCAGTACTTC.